The 5 T cell receptor beta chains reported below all come from one sample, sequenced in a study of T cell repertoires in cytomegalovirus infection. No antigen is known for these receptors. TCRdb ran MiXCR on the reads and lists one entry per CDR3 protein. The sample has hundreds of thousands of distinct CDR3 sequences; roughly 43% are singletons. The input for sequencing was cultured PBMCs, taken from culture after CMV antigen stimulation. The receptors originated from a human donor in good health (CMV status not recorded). Some clones in this sample may be carry-over from other donors' samples.

V is TRBV4-1 and J is TRBJ1-5; a weak D match, TRBD1 (5 bases). The CDR3 sequence is 13 residues long. V shed 4 bases and J shed 7 bases, with 11 bases lying between them. CDR1 and CDR2 from the germline V gene are MGHRA and YSYEKL. For the CDR3, the DNA is TGCGCCAGCAGCCCGACGGGGGGGCAGCCCCAGCATTTT. Encoded protein: CASSPTGGQPQHF.

This chain uses TRBV4-1 with TRBJ2-3, with D hard to call. CDR1 and CDR2 (germline): MGHRA, YSYEKL. The CDR3 length is 15 residues. Trimming left V 0 bases short and J 3 bases short, with 10 bases between. The CDR3 bases are TGCGCCAGCAGCCAAGATTTAGTTTTAACAGATACGCAGTATTTT. As protein: CASSQDLVLTDTQYF.

The chain carries TRBV7-2 and TRBJ2-6, with D perhaps TRBD2 (6 bases). The germline V gene encodes CDR1 SGHTA and CDR2 FQGNSA. Trimming cost V 4 bases and J 2 bases, with 9 bases left between them. This CDR3 comprises 15 residues. This CDR3 reads CASSSGGPGANVLTF. In nucleotides, the CDR3 is TGTGCCAGCAGCTCCGGAGGGCCTGGGGCCAACGTCCTGACTTTC.

CDR3 residues: CASSPTGLVYGYTF. The CDR3 region has the DNA TGTGCCAGCAGCCCGACAGGGCTCGTCTATGGCTACACCTTC. The genes are TRBV7-2 and TRBJ1-2; TRBD1 agrees at 7 bases. The CDR3 has 14 amino acids. V trimming: 5 bases; J trimming: 4 bases; junction bases outside the gene matches: 7. Germline V gene data show CDR1 as SGHTA and CDR2 as FQGNSA.

This clonotype was seen a handful of times. V usage is TRBV6-1 and J usage is TRBJ1-6; D ambiguous. Per germline, CDR1 MNHNS and CDR2 SASEGT. The ends were cut back, 7 bases at V and 7 bases at J, with 17 bases in the middle. This CDR3 comprises 15 residues. CDR3 residues: CASILRAANNSPLHF. For the CDR3, the DNA is TGTGCCAGCATTTTGAGGGCGGCAAACAATTCACCCCTCCACTTT.